This TCR beta chain was retrieved from a study of blood T cell repertoires in COVID-19. The CDR3 consists of 14 residues. V gave up 2 bases and J gave up 0 bases, with 8 bases separating them. Germline CDR1 reads MDHEN; CDR2 reads SYDVKM. Repertoires were generated with immunoSEQ multiplex PCR, while TCRdb's copy carries only in-frame clones and drops some. The data contain about 300,000 clones, about nine tenths of them singletons. This receptor was obtained from a woman in her forties who had recovered from COVID-19. The chain couples TRBV28 to TRBJ2-7, with D hard to call. The sequenced sample was PBMCs or T cells enriched from blood (not recorded which). The chain's CDR3 is CASSLSHSSYEQYF. Here the CDR3 DNA reads TGTGCCAGCAGTTTAAGCCACAGCTCCTACGAGCAGTACTTC.